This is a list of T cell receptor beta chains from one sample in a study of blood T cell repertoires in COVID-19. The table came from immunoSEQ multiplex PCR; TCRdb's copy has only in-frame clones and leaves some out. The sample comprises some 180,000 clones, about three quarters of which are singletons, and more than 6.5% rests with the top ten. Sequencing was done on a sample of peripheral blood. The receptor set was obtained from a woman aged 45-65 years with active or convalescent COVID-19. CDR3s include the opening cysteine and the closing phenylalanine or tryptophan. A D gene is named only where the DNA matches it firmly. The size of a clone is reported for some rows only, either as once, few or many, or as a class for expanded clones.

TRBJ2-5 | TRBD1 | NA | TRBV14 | CASRGTGQETQYF | TGTGCCAGCAGGGGGACAGGTCAAGAGACCCAGTACTTC
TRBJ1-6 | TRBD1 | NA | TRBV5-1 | CASSRNEDRGINSPLHF | TGCGCCAGCAGCCGGAACGAAGACAGGGGTATTAATTCACCCCTCCACTTT
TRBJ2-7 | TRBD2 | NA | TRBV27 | CASSLTSGSSRSYEQYF | TGTGCCAGCAGTTTGACTAGCGGGAGTTCCCGCTCCTACGAGCAGTACTTC
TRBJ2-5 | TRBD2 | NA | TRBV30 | CAWNLAGGPQETQYF | TGTGCCTGGAATTTAGCGGGGGGGCCCCAAGAGACCCAGTACTTC
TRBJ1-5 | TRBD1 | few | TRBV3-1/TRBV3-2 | CASSLQGDQPQHF | TGTGCCAGCAGTCTACAGGGGGATCAGCCCCAGCATTTT
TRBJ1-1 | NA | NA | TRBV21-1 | CASSIRDRLNTEAFF | TGTGCCAGCAGCATCCGGGACAGGTTGAACACTGAAGCTTTCTTT
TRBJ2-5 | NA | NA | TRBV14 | CASSPLTEQETQYF | TGTGCCAGCAGCCCCCTGACAGAACAAGAGACCCAGTACTTC
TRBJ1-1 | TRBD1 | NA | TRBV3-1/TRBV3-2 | CASSLTGTEGNTEAFF | TGTGCCAGCAGCCTAACCGGGACAGAGGGAAACACTGAAGCTTTCTTT
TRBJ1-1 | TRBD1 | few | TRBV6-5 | CASLNPGQGLAEAFF | TGTGCCAGCCTAAACCCCGGACAGGGCTTAGCTGAAGCTTTCTTT
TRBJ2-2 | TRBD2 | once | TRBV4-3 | CASSQEIAGGGTGELFF | TGCGCCAGCAGCCAAGAGATAGCGGGAGGTGGCACCGGGGAGCTGTTTTTT
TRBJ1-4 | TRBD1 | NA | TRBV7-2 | CASSTARDRGPFDF | TGTGCCAGCAGCACTGCGAGGGACAGGGGCCCCTTTGATTTT
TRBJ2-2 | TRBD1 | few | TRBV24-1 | CATSGGTGRYTGELFF | TGTGCCACCAGTGGTGGGACAGGGCGGTACACCGGGGAGCTGTTTTTT
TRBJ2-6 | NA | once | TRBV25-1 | CATQPTQGSGANVLTF | TGTGCCACCCAACCTACTCAGGGCTCTGGGGCCAACGTCCTGACTTTC
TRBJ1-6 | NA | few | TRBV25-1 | CPVTYNSPLHF | TGTCCGGTAACCTATAATTCACCCCTCCACTTT
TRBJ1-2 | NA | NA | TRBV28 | CASSLSSGGDRYGYTF | TGTGCCAGCAGTTTATCTTCTGGAGGGGACCGCTATGGCTACACCTTC
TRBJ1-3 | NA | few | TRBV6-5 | CASSYSAHGNTIYF | TGTGCCAGCAGTTACTCAGCCCACGGAAACACCATATATTTT
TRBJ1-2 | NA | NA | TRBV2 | CASSATQGFGYTF | TGTGCCAGCAGTGCGACTCAGGGATTTGGCTACACCTTC
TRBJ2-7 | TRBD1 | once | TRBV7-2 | CASSLEAGGYEQYF | TGTGCCAGCAGCTTAGAGGCAGGGGGCTACGAGCAGTACTTC
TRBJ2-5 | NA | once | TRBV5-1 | CASSLGRETQYF | TGCGCCAGCAGCTTGGGTAGAGAGACCCAGTACTTC
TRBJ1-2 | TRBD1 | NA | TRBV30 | CAWSLLTGEAHYGYTF | TGTGCCTGGAGTCTCCTGACAGGGGAGGCCCACTATGGCTACACCTTC
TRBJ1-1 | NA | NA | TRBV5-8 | CASSATEIAEAFF | TGTGCCAGCAGCGCGACAGAGATTGCTGAAGCTTTCTTT
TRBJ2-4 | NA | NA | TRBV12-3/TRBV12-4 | CASSTTRDIQYF | TGTGCCAGCAGTACCACTCGGGACATTCAGTACTTC
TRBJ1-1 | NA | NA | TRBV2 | CASTWGGTEAFF | TGTGCCAGCACGTGGGGCGGCACTGAAGCTTTCTTT
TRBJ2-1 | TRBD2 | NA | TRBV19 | CASSRREEQFF | TGTGCCAGTAGTAGGCGGGAGGAACAGTTCTTC
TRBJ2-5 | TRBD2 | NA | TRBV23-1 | CASSRSPAGGQETQYF | TGCGCCAGCAGTCGCTCTCCAGCGGGAGGACAAGAGACCCAGTACTTC
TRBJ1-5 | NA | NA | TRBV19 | CASSIDRRERDQPQHF | TGTGCCAGTAGTATAGATCGTAGGGAGCGGGATCAGCCCCAGCATTTT
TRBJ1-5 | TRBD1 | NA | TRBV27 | CASSKDRVANQPQHF | TGTGCCAGCAGTAAGGACAGGGTGGCCAATCAGCCCCAGCATTTT
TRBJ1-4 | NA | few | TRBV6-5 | CASSYASGVGKLFF | TGTGCCAGCAGTTACGCGAGCGGCGTTGGGAAACTGTTTTTT
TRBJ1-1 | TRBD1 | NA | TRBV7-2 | CASSSRQGYTEAFF | TGTGCCAGCAGCTCGCGACAGGGGTACACTGAAGCTTTCTTT
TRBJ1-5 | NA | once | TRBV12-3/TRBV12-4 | CAIGTTNQPQHF | TGTGCCATCGGGACTACCAATCAGCCCCAGCATTTT